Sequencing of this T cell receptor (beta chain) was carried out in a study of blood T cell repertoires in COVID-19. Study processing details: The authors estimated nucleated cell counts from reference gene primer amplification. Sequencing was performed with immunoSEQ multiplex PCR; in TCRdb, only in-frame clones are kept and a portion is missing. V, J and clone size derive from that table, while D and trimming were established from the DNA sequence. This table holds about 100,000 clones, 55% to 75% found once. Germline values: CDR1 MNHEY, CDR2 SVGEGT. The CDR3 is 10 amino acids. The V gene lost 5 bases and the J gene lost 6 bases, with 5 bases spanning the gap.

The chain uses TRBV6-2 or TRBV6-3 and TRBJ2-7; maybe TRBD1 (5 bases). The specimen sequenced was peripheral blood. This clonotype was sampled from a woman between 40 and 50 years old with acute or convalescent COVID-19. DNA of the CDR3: TGTGCCAGCAGTGACAGCGAGCAGTACTTC. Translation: CASSDSEQYF.